Below, 13 T cell receptor beta chains from the same sample are listed, as sequenced in a study of cytomegalovirus exposure and HLA in healthy donors. The PCR was carried out with 60 Vbeta primers and 13 Jbeta primers. Here immunoSEQ multiplex PCR was the method, and the copy in TCRdb shows in-frame clones only, minus some. The table lists some 140,000 clones, roughly 74% of them singletons, with approximately 3% in the top ten. Sequenced sample: PBMCs. These receptors originate from a man younger than 35 in good health and CMV-seronegative.

The chain has TRBV11-2 and TRBJ1-5, with D tentatively TRBD1 (5 bases). V was shortened by 5 bases and J by 4 bases, with 9 bases between the two germline ends. Germline-derived CDR1 and CDR2 are SGHAT and FQNNGV. This CDR3 spans 13 amino acids. CDR3 nucleotides: TGTGCCAGCAGCCTGGGACTTAATCAGCCCCAGCATTTT. This encodes CASSLGLNQPQHF. Drawing the rest from reference TRBV11-2 and TRBJ1-5, the complete variable domain is EAGVAQSPRYKIIEKRQSVAFWCNPISGHATLYWYQQILGQGPKLLIQFQNNGVVDDSQLPKDRFSAERLKGVDSTLKIQPAKLEDSAVYLCASSLGLNQPQHFGDGTRLSIL.

This chain uses TRBV23-1 with TRBJ2-7, with D perhaps matching TRBD1 (6 bases). TRBV23-1 is placed among ORFs of uncertain function. The CDR3 consists of 16 residues. The V and J ends lost 0 bases and 3 bases respectively, with 15 bases between them. The chain's CDR3 is CASSQSTADSSYEQYV. The CDR3 DNA is TGCGCCAGCAGTCAATCGACCGCGGACAGCAGCTACGAGCAGTACGTC.

This rearrangement joins TRBV18 to TRBJ1-2; D gene unclear. CDR3 length: 15 residues. The ends were cut back, 0 bases at V and 3 bases at J, with 11 bases in the middle. Germline CDR1 reads KGHSH; CDR2 reads LQKENI. This chain's CDR3 is CASSPPWAGYYGYTF. CDR3 in DNA: TGTGCCAGCTCACCACCGTGGGCAGGATACTATGGCTACACCTTC.

Only one count was recorded for this clone. The chain links TRBV7-2 to TRBJ2-7; TRBD2 is a possible D gene (7 bases). The V gene's germline CDR1 is SGHTA and CDR2 FQGNSA. Trimming removed 4 bases from V and 2 bases from J, with 15 bases in between. CDR3 length: 15 amino acids. CDR3 sequence: CASSSKGGAPYEQYF. DNA for the CDR3: TGTGCCAGCAGCTCCAAGGGGGGGGCCCCCTACGAGCAGTACTTC.

The chain joins TRBV4-3 to TRBJ2-2; 8 nucleotides align to TRBD1. V was pared by 2 bases and J by 6 bases, with 11 bases of the junction left unmatched. In germline, CDR1 is LGHNA, CDR2 YSLEER. CDR3 length equals 17 residues. CDR3 nucleotide sequence: TGCGCCAGCAGCCAAAAATCGGGACAGGTTCGACCCGGGGAGCTGTTTTTT. It translates to CASSQKSGQVRPGELFF.

V gene TRBV19 combines with J gene TRBJ2-1; 8 bases are shared with TRBD2. Germline CDR1 and CDR2: LNHDA and SQIVND (reference sequence). The CDR3 has 16 residues. The V segment lost 5 bases and the J segment 3 bases; nucleotides outside the gene matches: 9. The CDR3 DNA is TGTGCCAGTAGTCGGGCCGCGGGGGGCCTCTACAATGAGCAGTTCTTC. Translated: CASSRAAGGLYNEQFF.

This clone has only a few counts. This rearrangement joins TRBV14 to TRBJ2-3; 13 nucleotides align to TRBD2. V dropped 1 base and J dropped 4; count of bases not matched to a gene: 8. There are 18 residues in the CDR3. Germline-derived CDR1 and CDR2 are SGHDN and FVKESK. CDR3 region: CASSQGTSGGAWADTQYF. The CDR3 DNA follows: TGTGCCAGCAGCCAAGGGACTAGCGGGGGTGCGTGGGCAGATACGCAGTATTTT.

This chain connects TRBV2 to TRBJ2-3; D is possibly TRBD2 (5 bases). The CDR3 is 14 amino acids. Germline V CDR1 and CDR2: SNHLY, FYNNEI. The V gene lost 4 bases and the J gene lost 0 bases, with 8 bases spanning the gap. In nucleotides, the CDR3 is TGTGCCAGCAGTGTACAGCGGAGCACAGATACGCAGTATTTT. Translation: CASSVQRSTDTQYF.

V is TRBV5-1 and J is TRBJ2-1, with D perhaps TRBD1 (5 bases). Deletions cut 5 bases from V and 2 bases from J, with 14 bases between. The CDR3 loop spans 15 amino acids. Germline V gene sequence: CDR1 SGHRS, CDR2 YFSETQ. The CDR3, as DNA: TGCGCCAGCAGATTCCAGGGCCTTCCCTACAATGAGCAGTTCTTC. This codes for CASRFQGLPYNEQFF.

The rearrangement uses TRBV6-5 and TRBJ2-7, with D perhaps matching TRBD1 (5 bases). The CDR3 runs 14 residues. The ends were cut back, 2 bases at V and 6 bases at J, with 14 bases in the middle. CDR1 and CDR2 from the germline V gene are MNHEY and SVGAGI. The CDR3 DNA sequence: TGTGCCAGCAGTTACGGGCAGGGTCACAGCGAGCAGTACTTC. Its translation: CASSYGQGHSEQYF.

This chain connects TRBV20-1 to TRBJ1-5; 8 positions agree with TRBD1. V dropped 6 bases and J dropped 5; count of bases not matched to a gene: 0. CDR3 size: 11 residues. Germline CDR1 reads DFQATT; CDR2 reads SNEGSKA (reference sequence). DNA for the CDR3: TGCAGTGCGACAGGGGATCAGCCCCAGCATTTT. Amino acid sequence: CSATGDQPQHF.

CDR3 residues: CASSIDDRVGTEAFF. CDR3 DNA sequence: TGTGCCAGTAGTATCGACGACAGGGTCGGCACTGAAGCTTTCTTT. V and J are TRBV19 and TRBJ1-1; 7 bases fit TRBD1. V was clipped by 3 bases and J by 4 bases; unmatched bases: 8. The CDR3 spans 15 residues. In germline, CDR1 is LNHDA, CDR2 SQIVND (reference sequence).

The rearrangement links TRBV11-2 to TRBJ2-1; TRBD2 matches 11 bases. The junction had 8 bases not matched to a gene; V was cut back by 5 bases and J by 8 bases. Germline-derived CDR1 and CDR2 are SGHAT and FQNNGV. This CDR3 contains 15 residues. The CDR3 protein is CASSATPSGGYEQFF. The CDR3 bases are TGTGCCAGCAGCGCCACTCCTAGCGGGGGGTATGAGCAGTTCTTC.